The next 10 T cell receptor beta chains were all read from a single sample in a study of shared clonotypes between healthy human individuals. Clones were sequenced by immunoSEQ multiplex PCR, and TCRdb holds only the in-frame ones, with some missing. The sample records some 1.5 million clones, roughly 96% being singletons. The specimen was naive CD4+ T cells sorted from blood. Subset of the sample: CD45RA+ positively selected. These receptors all stem from a man aged 25-45 years in good health.

The V gene is TRBV5-8, the J gene TRBJ2-1; 8 nucleotides line up with TRBD2. Germline CDR1 and CDR2: SGHTS and YDEGEE. CDR3 size: 17 residues. The V and J ends lost 0 bases and 9 bases, in that order; junction bases with no gene match: 14. The CDR3 DNA reads TGTGCCAGCAGCTTGGCTCTAAGGGGGACTAGAGAGGGTGAGCAGTTCTTC. The encoded protein is CASSLALRGTREGEQFF.

The CDR3 nucleotides are TGTGCCACCAGCAGAGGACGGACTAGCGGGAGTATCAATGAGCAGTTCTTC. It codes for CATSRGRTSGSINEQFF. V usage is TRBV15 and J usage is TRBJ2-1; 13 bases align to TRBD2. The J segment lost 6 bases and the V segment lost 1 base, leaving 6 bases of the junction unmatched. The length of the CDR3 is 17 residues. The germline CDR1 and CDR2 sequences are LNHNV and YYDKDF (reference sequence).

The CDR3 DNA sequence: TGTGCCAGCAGTTCTACAGGGTTAAGTAGCACAGATACGCAGTATTTT. Translation gives CASSSTGLSSTDTQYF. The chain uses TRBV2 and TRBJ2-3, with D maybe TRBD1 (6 bases). In germline, CDR1 is SNHLY, CDR2 FYNNEI. Trimming pared 5 bases from V and 0 bases from J, leaving 15 bases between. The CDR3 contains 16 residues.

The chain couples TRBV19 to TRBJ2-3, with 9 nucleotides matching TRBD1. The CDR3 is 17 amino acids. Trimming removed 0 bases from V and 7 bases from J; junction bases left unmatched: 11. CDR1 is LNHDA and CDR2 is SQIVND in the germline V gene (reference sequence). CDR3 in amino acids: CASSIDLTDRGANTQYF. The CDR3 DNA sequence: TGTGCCAGTAGTATAGATCTCACCGACAGGGGGGCAAATACGCAGTATTTT.

In its sample, this clone was seen once. The CDR3 DNA sequence: TGCGCCAGCAGCTACCAGGGTTCTGAAGCTTTCTTT. Translating gives CASSYQGSEAFF. The V and J genes are TRBV5-1 and TRBJ1-1, with a tentative D call TRBD1 (5 bases). The germline V gene encodes CDR1 SGHRS and CDR2 YFSETQ. This CDR3 has 12 amino acids. V was trimmed by 3 bases and J by 6 bases, leaving 9 bases between them.

This sequence joins TRBV29-1 and TRBJ1-2; no clear D. Germline CDR1 SQVTM, CDR2 ANQGSEA. With 0 bases removed from V and 8 bases from J, the gap between germline ends came to 7 bases. The CDR3 has 11 residues. CDR3 residues: CSVEDLSGYTF. CDR3 coding DNA: TGCAGCGTTGAAGATCTTTCGGGCTACACCTTC.

The count of this clone is one. The chain has TRBV5-1 and TRBJ2-1; no clear D. Per germline, CDR1 SGHRS and CDR2 YFSETQ. V was shortened by 0 bases and J by 0 bases, with 10 bases between the two germline ends. The CDR3 length is 16 residues. CDR3 DNA sequence: TGCGCCAGCAGCTTGGAGGCGGTAAGCTCCTACAATGAGCAGTTCTTC. Amino acids: CASSLEAVSSYNEQFF.

The count of this clone is one. The chain carries TRBV5-5 and TRBJ1-5; D is undetermined. The V end lost 3 bases, the J end lost 0 bases, and 7 bases lay between the germline ends. Germline values: CDR1 SGHKS, CDR2 YYEKEE (reference sequence). This CDR3 has 14 amino acids. CDR3 DNA: TGTGCCAGCAGCTCGGAGACTAGCAATCAGCCCCAGCATTTT. It encodes CASSSETSNQPQHF. Complete variable domain (other parts from reference TRBV5-5 and TRBJ1-5): DAGVTQSPTHLIKTRGQQVTLRCSPISGHKSVSWYQQVLGQGPQFIFQYYEKEERGRGNFPDRFSARQFPNYSSELNVNALLLGDSALYLCASSSETSNQPQHFGDGTRLSIL.

V usage is TRBV10-3 and J usage is TRBJ2-3; either TRBD1 or TRBD2 may fit D (5 bases each). Germline CDR1 and CDR2: ENHRY and SYGVKD. Trimming left V 11 bases short and J 4 bases short, with 16 bases between. The CDR3 length is 13 residues. The CDR3 DNA reads as TGTGCCGTTCAGGGAACGAGGGCAGATACGCAGTATTTT. Its translation: CAVQGTRADTQYF.

This sequence joins TRBV28 and TRBJ1-5, with TRBD1 identical over 7 bases. The junction had 12 bases not matched to a gene; V was cut back by 7 bases and J by 6 bases. This CDR3 contains 15 residues. CDR1 and CDR2 from the germline V gene are MDHEN and SYDVKM. The CDR3 DNA is TGTGCCAGCACCAATCAGACAGGGAAATTTCAGCCCCAGCATTTT. Translation gives CASTNQTGKFQPQHF.